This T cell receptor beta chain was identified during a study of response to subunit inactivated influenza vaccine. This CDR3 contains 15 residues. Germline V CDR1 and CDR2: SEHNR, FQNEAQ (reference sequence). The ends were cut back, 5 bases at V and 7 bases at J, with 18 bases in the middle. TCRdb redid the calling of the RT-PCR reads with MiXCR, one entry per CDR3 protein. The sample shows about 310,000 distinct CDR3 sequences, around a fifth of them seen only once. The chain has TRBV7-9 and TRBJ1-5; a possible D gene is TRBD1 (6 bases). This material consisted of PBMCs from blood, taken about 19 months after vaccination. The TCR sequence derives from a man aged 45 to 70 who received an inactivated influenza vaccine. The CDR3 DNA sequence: TGTGCCAGCAGCCCCGCGAGGGGGTCTACCCAGCCCCAGCATTTT. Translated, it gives CASSPARGSTQPQHF.